By share, the clone carrying this TCR beta chain ranks as large. Its antigen remains unknown. This record belongs to a study of spatial heterogeneity in lung cancer. At the level of the study: Across the raw uncorrected reads, a unique TCR and UMI combination was observed, on average, more than ten times. The study's findings and limits: Higher tumor mutation counts went along with higher counts of expanded intratumoral alpha and beta TCRs.

Time point here: sample taken at primary tumor resection. This CDR3 is built from 17 residues. From germline, CDR1 is LGHNA and CDR2 YSLEER. The trim removed 4 bases at V and 7 bases at J, leaving 12 bases unmatched. TCRdb reprocessed the 5' RACE reads with MiXCR, giving one entry per CDR3 protein. This sample carries about 2,000 distinct CDR3 sequences, around 2.9% of them seen once, and the ten largest clones take around 12%. This rearrangement joins TRBV4-3 to TRBJ2-1; 11 bases fit TRBD1. The input for sequencing was lung tumor tissue, taken at surgery. This TCR came from a female donor with early-stage non-small cell lung cancer. CDR3 bases: TGCGCCAGCAGCCTAAATACCGGACAGGGGGCGCGTAATGAGCAGTTCTTC. The encoded protein is CASSLNTGQGARNEQFF.